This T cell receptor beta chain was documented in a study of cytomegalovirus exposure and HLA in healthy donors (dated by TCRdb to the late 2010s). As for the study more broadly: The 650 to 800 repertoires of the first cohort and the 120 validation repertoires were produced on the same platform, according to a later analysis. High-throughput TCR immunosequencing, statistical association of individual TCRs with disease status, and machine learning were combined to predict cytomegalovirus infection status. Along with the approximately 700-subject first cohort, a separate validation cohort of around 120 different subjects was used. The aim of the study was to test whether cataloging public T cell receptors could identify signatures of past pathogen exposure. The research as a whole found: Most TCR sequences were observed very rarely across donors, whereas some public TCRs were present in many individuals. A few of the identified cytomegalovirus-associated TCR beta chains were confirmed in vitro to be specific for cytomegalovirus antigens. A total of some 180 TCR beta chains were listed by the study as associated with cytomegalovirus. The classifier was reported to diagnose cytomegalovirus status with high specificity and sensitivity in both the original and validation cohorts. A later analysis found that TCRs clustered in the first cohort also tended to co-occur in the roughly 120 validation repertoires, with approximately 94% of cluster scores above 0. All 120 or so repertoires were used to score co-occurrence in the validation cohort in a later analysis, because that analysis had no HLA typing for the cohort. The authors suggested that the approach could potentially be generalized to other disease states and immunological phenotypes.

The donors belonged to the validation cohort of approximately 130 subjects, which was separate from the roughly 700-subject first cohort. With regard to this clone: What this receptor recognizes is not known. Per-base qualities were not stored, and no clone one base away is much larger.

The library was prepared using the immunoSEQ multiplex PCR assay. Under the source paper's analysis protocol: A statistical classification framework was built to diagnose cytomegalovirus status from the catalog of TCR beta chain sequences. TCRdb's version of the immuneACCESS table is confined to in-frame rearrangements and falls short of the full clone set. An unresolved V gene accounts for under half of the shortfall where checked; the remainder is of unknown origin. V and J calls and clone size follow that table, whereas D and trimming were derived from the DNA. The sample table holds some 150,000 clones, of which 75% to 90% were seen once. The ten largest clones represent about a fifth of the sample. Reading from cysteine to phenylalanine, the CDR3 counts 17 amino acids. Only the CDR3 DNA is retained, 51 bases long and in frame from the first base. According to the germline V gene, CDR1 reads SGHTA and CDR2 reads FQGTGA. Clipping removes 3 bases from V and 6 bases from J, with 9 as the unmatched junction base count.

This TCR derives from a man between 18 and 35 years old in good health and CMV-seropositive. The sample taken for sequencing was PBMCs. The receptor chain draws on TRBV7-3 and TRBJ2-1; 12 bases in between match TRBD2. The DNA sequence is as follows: TGTGCCAGCAGCTTGAAGAAGACTAGCGGGAGTGGCAATGAGCAGTTCTTC. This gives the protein CASSLKKTSGSGNEQFF.